This TCR beta chain was obtained from a study of OX40 agonist ivuxolimab in advanced cancers. Background on the study: Ivuxolimab, an agonist antibody against OX40 (CD134), was given to patients. Eligibility rules accepted prior anti-PD-1, anti-PD-L1 or anti-CTLA-4 therapy, and roughly 40% had some. Study results and limitations: Among patients with partial responses at 0.1-3.0 mg/kg, clonal expansion was among the lowest. Clones of CD4+ and CD8+ blood T cells grew by week 6 at doses of 0.1 to 3.0 mg/kg.

This CDR3 has 15 residues. Trimming shortened V by 2 bases and J by 5 bases, and 15 bases separated the two germline ends. Germline loops: CDR1 LNHDA, CDR2 SQIVND (reference sequence). This clone was picked up one time. As yet, its antigen is unknown. Clones were sequenced by immunoSEQ multiplex PCR, and TCRdb holds only the in-frame ones, with some missing. The sample records roughly 79,000 clones, around 92% being singletons. This specimen consisted of CD4+ or CD8+ T cells sorted from blood, obtained in a trial of the OX40 agonist ivuxolimab. The source is an adult with an advanced solid tumor such as melanoma, head and neck, liver or kidney cancer. The J gene is TRBJ1-2, the V gene TRBV19; D uncertain. CDR3 coding DNA: TGTGCCAGTAGTATAAATCAGGTGGTGGGGTATGGCTACACCTTC. Translating it yields CASSINQVVGYGYTF.